Below, 10 T cell receptor beta chains from the same sample are listed, as sequenced in a study of blood T cell repertoires in COVID-19 (dated by TCRdb to the early 2020s). The library came from the immunoSEQ multiplex PCR assay. Not all clones reach the TCRdb copy of this immuneACCESS table, which keeps in-frame sequences only. Checked studies attribute under half of the gap to unresolved V genes and leave the rest unexplained. In this sample the table shows about 72,000 clones, 75% to 90% of which occur a single time. The ten largest clones represent 15% to 20% of the sample. The specimen was peripheral blood. Receptors originate from an elderly woman with acute or convalescent COVID-19.

The sample holds a few counts of this clone. The CDR3 nucleotides are TGTGCCAGCAGCCCTTTGGAGGCCCGGGGCAATGAGCAGTTCTTC. Protein: CASSPLEARGNEQFF. The chain combines TRBV11-2 with TRBJ2-1, with a possible D match to TRBD2 (5 bases). The CDR3 extends over 15 amino acids. Germline CDR1 is SGHAT and CDR2 is FQNNGV. V was cut by 5 bases and J by 6 bases, with 17 bases left in between.

The chain couples TRBV10-3 to TRBJ2-7, with D perhaps TRBD2 (6 bases). V was cut by 4 bases and J by 4 bases, with 14 bases left in between. Looked up from germline, CDR1 is ENHRY and CDR2 is SYGVKD. The CDR3 contains 14 residues. CDR3 bases: TGTGCCATCAGTGGGGGGGTGGGTACGTACGAGCAGTACTTC. Its protein is CAISGGVGTYEQYF.

The rearrangement joins TRBV10-2 to TRBJ1-1; the D gene is possibly TRBD1 (5 bases). CDR1 and CDR2 from the germline V gene are WSHSY and SAAADI. This CDR3 is 13 amino acids long. Trimming pared 2 bases from V and 5 bases from J, leaving 9 bases between. In nucleotides, the CDR3 is TGCGCCAGCAGTGAGCAGGGAGGGACTGAAGCTTTCTTT. Translating it yields CASSEQGGTEAFF.

The chain is built from TRBV5-1 and TRBJ2-5; D might be TRBD1 (6 bases). The germline CDR1 and CDR2 sequences are SGHRS and YFSETQ. Trimming removed 0 bases from V and 4 bases from J, with 13 bases in between. The CDR3 contains 15 residues. The CDR3 DNA is TGCGCCAGCAGCTTGGACAGACAAGGGGGAGAGACCCAGTACTTC. Encoded protein: CASSLDRQGGETQYF.

The chain uses TRBV3-1 (or the pseudogene TRBV3-2) and TRBJ2-7, with 7 bases aligning to TRBD2. The CDR3 totals 13 residues. Germline CDR1 is LGHDT and CDR2 is YNNKEL (reference sequence). V gave up 5 bases and J gave up 6 bases; unmatched junction bases: 7. The CDR3 sequence is CASSSRGEGEQYF. The CDR3 DNA sequence: TGTGCCAGCAGCTCCCGGGGGGAGGGCGAGCAGTACTTC.

V and J are TRBV6-4 and TRBJ1-5, with D tentatively TRBD1 (5 bases). This CDR3 has 13 amino acids. Germline V gene sequence: CDR1 MRHNA, CDR2 SNTAGT. V was shortened by 4 bases and J by 3 bases, with 7 bases between the two germline ends. The CDR3 region is CASSVRVNQPQHF. DNA for the CDR3: TGTGCCAGCAGTGTCAGGGTCAATCAGCCCCAGCATTTT.

The chain couples TRBV3-1 (or the pseudogene TRBV3-2) to TRBJ2-2, with a tentative D call TRBD2 (6 bases). Trimming removed 3 bases from V and 5 bases from J, with 16 bases in between. CDR1 and CDR2 (germline): LGHDT, YNNKEL (reference sequence). The CDR3 extends over 16 amino acids. CDR3 sequence reads: CASSHWGEAATGELFF. CDR3 sequence (DNA): TGTGCCAGCAGCCACTGGGGGGAGGCGGCAACCGGGGAGCTGTTTTTT.

As to this clone: The sample holds other DNA sequences that translate to the same CDR3. The genes are TRBV5-1 and TRBJ1-1, with 8 positions matching TRBD1. CDR3 length equals 15 residues. The V segment lost 1 base and the J segment 2 bases; nucleotides outside the gene matches: 4. Germline CDR1 and CDR2: SGHRS and YFSETQ. Here the CDR3 reads CASSLTGTGNTEAFF. The DNA of the CDR3 is TGCGCCAGCAGCTTGACCGGGACAGGTAACACTGAAGCTTTCTTT.

The chain is built from TRBV2 and TRBJ1-1; D is undetermined. There are 15 residues in the CDR3. Between the trimmed V and J ends, which lost 2 bases and 1 base, there was a span of 11 bases. Germline V CDR1 and CDR2: SNHLY, FYNNEI. The CDR3 sequence is CASSETWAPNTEAFF. The CDR3 DNA reads as TGTGCCAGCAGTGAAACGTGGGCGCCGAACACTGAAGCTTTCTTT.

The genes are TRBV28 and TRBJ1-6; a weak D match, TRBD1 (6 bases). This CDR3 region has 13 residues. Germline lookup yields CDR1 MDHEN and CDR2 SYDVKM. V dropped 7 bases and J dropped 7 bases, with 11 bases sitting between them. The CDR3 region is CASTQGNNSPLHF. CDR3 nucleotides: TGTGCCAGCACCCAGGGGAACAATTCACCCCTCCACTTT.